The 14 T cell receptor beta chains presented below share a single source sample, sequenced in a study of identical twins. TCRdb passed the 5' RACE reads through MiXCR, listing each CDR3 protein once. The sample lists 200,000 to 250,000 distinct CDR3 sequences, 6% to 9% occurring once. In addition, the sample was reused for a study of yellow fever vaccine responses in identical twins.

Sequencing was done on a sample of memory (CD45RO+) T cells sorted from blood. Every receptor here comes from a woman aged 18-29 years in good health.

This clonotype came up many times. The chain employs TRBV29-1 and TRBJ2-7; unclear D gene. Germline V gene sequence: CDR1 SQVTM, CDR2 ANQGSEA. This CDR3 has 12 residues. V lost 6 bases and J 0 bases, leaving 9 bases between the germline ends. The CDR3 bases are TGCAGCGTGAATTTGGACTCCTACGAGCAGTACTTC. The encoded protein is CSVNLDSYEQYF.

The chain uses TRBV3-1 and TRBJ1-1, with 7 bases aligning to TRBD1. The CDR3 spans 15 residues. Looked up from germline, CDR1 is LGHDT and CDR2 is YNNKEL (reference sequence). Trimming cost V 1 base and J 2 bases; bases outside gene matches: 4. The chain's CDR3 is CASSQATGYNTEAFF. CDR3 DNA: TGTGCCAGCAGCCAAGCGACAGGGTACAACACTGAAGCTTTCTTT.

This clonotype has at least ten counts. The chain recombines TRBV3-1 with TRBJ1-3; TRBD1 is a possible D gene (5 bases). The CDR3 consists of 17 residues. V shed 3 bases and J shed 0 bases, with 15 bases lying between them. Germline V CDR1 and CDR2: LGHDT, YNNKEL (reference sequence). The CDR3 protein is CASSHAGGDSSGNTIYF. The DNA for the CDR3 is TGTGCCAGCAGCCACGCCGGAGGGGATAGCTCTGGAAACACCATATATTTT.

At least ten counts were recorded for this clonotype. CDR3 loop: CASSEMRGIGETQYF. CDR3 bases: TGTGCCAGCAGTGAAATGAGGGGGATAGGGGAGACCCAGTACTTC. V is TRBV2 and J is TRBJ2-5; a possible D gene is TRBD1 (6 bases). The CDR3 totals 15 residues. Trimming shortened V by 2 bases and J by 5 bases, and 15 bases separated the two germline ends. CDR1 and CDR2 from the germline V gene are SNHLY and FYNNEI. Full variable domain (missing parts from reference TRBV2 and TRBJ2-5): EPEVTQTPSHQVTQMGQEVILRCVPISNHLYFYWYRQILGQKVEFLVSFYNNEISEKSEIFDDQFSVERPDGSNFTLKIRSTKLEDSAMYFCASSEMRGIGETQYFGPGTRLLVL.

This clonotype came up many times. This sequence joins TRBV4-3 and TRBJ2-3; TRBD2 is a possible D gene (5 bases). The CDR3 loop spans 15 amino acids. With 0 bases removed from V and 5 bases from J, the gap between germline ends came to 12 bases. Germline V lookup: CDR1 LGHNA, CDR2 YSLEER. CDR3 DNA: TGCGCCAGCAGCCAAGATCGCCGGGAAGGAGATACGCAGTATTTT. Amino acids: CASSQDRREGDTQYF.

This CDR3 reads CASSPAGGSYEQYF. In DNA form, the CDR3 reads TGCGCCAGCAGCCCAGCGGGGGGCTCCTACGAGCAGTACTTC. The chain employs TRBV5-1 and TRBJ2-7; 9 bases are shared with TRBD2. V lost 4 bases, J lost 0 bases, and 2 bases stayed unmatched. Germline CDR1 is SGHRS and CDR2 is YFSETQ. The CDR3 is 14 residues long.

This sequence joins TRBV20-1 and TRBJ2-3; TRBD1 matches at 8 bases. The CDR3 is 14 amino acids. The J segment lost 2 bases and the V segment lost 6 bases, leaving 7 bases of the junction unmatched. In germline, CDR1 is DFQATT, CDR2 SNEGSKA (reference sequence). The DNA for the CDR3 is TGCAGTGCCCAGGGGGCGTTTAACACAGATACGCAGTATTTT. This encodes CSAQGAFNTDTQYF.

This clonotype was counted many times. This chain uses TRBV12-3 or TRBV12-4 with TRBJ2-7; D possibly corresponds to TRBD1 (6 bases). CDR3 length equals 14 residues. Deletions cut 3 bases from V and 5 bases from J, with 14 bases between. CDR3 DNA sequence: TGTGCCAGCAGTTTTGGCAGGGGCGGAGACGAGCAGTACTTC. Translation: CASSFGRGGDEQYF.

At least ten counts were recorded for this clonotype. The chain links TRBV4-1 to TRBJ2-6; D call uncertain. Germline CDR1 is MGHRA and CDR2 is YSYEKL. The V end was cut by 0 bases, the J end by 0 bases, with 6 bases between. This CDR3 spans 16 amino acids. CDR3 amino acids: CASSQDGFSGANVLTF. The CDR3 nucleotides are TGCGCCAGCAGCCAAGATGGTTTCTCTGGGGCCAACGTCCTGACTTTC.

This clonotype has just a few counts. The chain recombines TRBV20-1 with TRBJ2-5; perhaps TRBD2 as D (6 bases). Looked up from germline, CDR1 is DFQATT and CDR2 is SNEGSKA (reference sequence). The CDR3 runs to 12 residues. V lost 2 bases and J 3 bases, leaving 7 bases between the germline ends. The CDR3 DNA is TGCAGTGCTAGACTAGCGAAAGAGACCCAGTACTTC. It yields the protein CSARLAKETQYF.

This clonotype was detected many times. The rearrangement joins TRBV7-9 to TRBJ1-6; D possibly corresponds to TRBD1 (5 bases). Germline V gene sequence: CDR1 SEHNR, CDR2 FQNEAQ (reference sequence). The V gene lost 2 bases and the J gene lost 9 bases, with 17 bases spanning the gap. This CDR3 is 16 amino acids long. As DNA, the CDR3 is TGTGCCAGCAGCTTAAGTTTCGGGGGAGAAAGTTCACCCCTCCACTTT. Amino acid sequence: CASSLSFGGESSPLHF.

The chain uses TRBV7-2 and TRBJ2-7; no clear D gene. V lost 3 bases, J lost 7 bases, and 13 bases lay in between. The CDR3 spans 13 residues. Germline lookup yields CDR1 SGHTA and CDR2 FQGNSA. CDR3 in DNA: TGTGCCAGCAGCTTCCGTCGATTGGCTGAGCAGTACTTC. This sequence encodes CASSFRRLAEQYF.

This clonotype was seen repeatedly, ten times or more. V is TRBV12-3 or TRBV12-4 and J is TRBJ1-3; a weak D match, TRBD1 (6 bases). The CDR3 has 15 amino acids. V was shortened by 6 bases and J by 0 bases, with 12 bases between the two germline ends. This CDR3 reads CASRLQGISGNTIYF. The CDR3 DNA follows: TGTGCCAGCAGACTACAGGGCATCTCTGGAAACACCATATATTTT.

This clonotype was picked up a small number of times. The CDR3: CASGGLAGNTGELFF. The CDR3 DNA reads TGTGCCAGCGGGGGACTAGCGGGGAACACCGGGGAGCTGTTTTTT. This sequence joins TRBV7-6 and TRBJ2-2; 12 bases are shared with TRBD2. From germline, CDR1 is SGHVS and CDR2 FNYEAQ. This CDR3 spans 15 amino acids. The ends lost 8 bases at V and 1 base at J; junction bases unmatched: 2.